This entry lists 32 T cell receptor beta chains sequenced from one sample in a study of cytomegalovirus exposure and HLA in healthy donors. The PCR had 60 Vbeta and 13 Jbeta primers. Profiling relied on immunoSEQ multiplex PCR, and the TCRdb table lists in-frame clones only, not all of them. The sample totals 60,000 to 70,000 clones. The material sequenced was PBMCs. These receptors were obtained from a man between 25 and 39 years old in good health and CMV-seropositive.

This chain links TRBV6-5 with TRBJ2-7, with TRBD2 as a possible D gene (6 bases). CDR1 is MNHEY and CDR2 is SVGAGI in the germline V gene. The length of the CDR3 is 12 residues. V dropped 6 bases and J dropped 1 base, with 7 bases sitting between them. The CDR3 loop reads CASRGGSYEQYF. The CDR3 region has the DNA TGTGCCAGCAGGGGGGGATCCTACGAGCAGTACTTC.

On this clone itself: Other DNA variants within this sample encode the same CDR3. The chain combines TRBV11-3 with TRBJ2-7, with TRBD2 matching over 9 bases. This CDR3 is built from 15 residues. J was trimmed by 5 bases and V by 4 bases; bases with no gene match: 9. The V gene's germline CDR1 is SGHNT and CDR2 YENEEA. CDR3 region: CASSSVAGASDEQYF. The CDR3 bases are TGTGCCAGCAGCTCCGTAGCGGGGGCCAGTGACGAGCAGTACTTC. The variable domain in full, completed from reference TRBV11-3 and TRBJ2-7, reads EAGVVQSPRYKIIEKKQPVAFWCNPISGHNTLYWYLQNLGQGPELLIRYENEEAVDDSQLPKDRFSAERLKGVDSTLKIQPAELGDSAVYLCASSSVAGASDEQYFGPGTRLTVT.

This chain joins TRBV29-1 and TRBJ1-3; 7 nucleotides match TRBD1. Trimming removed 6 bases from V and 4 bases from J; junction bases left unmatched: 9. This CDR3 comprises 14 residues. CDR1 is SQVTM and CDR2 is ANQGSEA in the germline V gene. DNA of the CDR3: TGCAGCGTGAAACAGGGGACAACCGGAAACACCATATATTTT. Protein: CSVKQGTTGNTIYF. Variable domain in full (rest from reference TRBV29-1 and TRBJ1-3): SAVISQKPSRDICQRGTSLTIQCQVDSQVTMMFWYRQQPGQSLTLIATANQGSEATYESGFVIDKFPISRPNLTFSTLTVSNMSPEDSSIYLCSVKQGTTGNTIYFGEGSWLTVV.

V usage is TRBV4-1 and J usage is TRBJ1-1; no firm D call. Germline CDR1 reads MGHRA; CDR2 reads YSYEKL. This CDR3 has 14 amino acids. Trimming took off 0 bases at V and 12 bases at J, with 17 bases between the two ends. CDR3 sequence (DNA): TGCGCCAGCAGCCAAGATCCGGGGAGGAGAACGACTTTCTTT. This codes for CASSQDPGRRTTFF.

The rearrangement links TRBV6-4 to TRBJ2-3; 10 nucleotides line up with TRBD2. This CDR3 contains 15 residues. J was trimmed by 6 bases and V by 5 bases; bases with no gene match: 8. Per the germline V gene, CDR1 is MRHNA and CDR2 is SNTAGT. The CDR3 coding sequence is TGTGCCAGCAGTTCCAGCGGGGGGGCCGGGGATACGCAGTATTTT. It is translated as CASSSSGGAGDTQYF.

The CDR3 coding sequence is TGCGCCAGCAGCCAAGAAATCTCCGGGACAACCTACGAGCAGTACTTC. This encodes CASSQEISGTTYEQYF. The chain links TRBV4-1 to TRBJ2-7; D is possibly TRBD1 (6 bases). Germline assignment: CDR1 MGHRA and CDR2 YSYEKL. The CDR3 has 16 amino acids. V was cut by 0 bases and J by 2 bases, with 14 bases left in between.

The V call is TRBV6-6, the J call TRBJ1-5, with D unresolved. In germline, CDR1 is MNHNY, CDR2 SVGAGI (reference sequence). V was clipped by 8 bases and J by 7 bases, with 15 bases between them. This CDR3 region has 13 residues. CDR3 in amino acids: CASRFLPGQPQHF. CDR3 nucleotides: TGTGCCAGCCGCTTTTTACCGGGACAGCCCCAGCATTTT.

The V gene is TRBV30, the J gene TRBJ2-3; D is possibly TRBD2 (6 bases). Trimming took off 7 bases at V and 6 bases at J, with 17 bases between the two ends. The CDR3 length is 13 residues. The germline CDR1 and CDR2 sequences are GTSNPN and SVGIG (reference sequence). CDR3 bases: TGTGCCTCCACGAGACTAGTTGGGGATACGCAGTATTTT. Translating gives CASTRLVGDTQYF.

The rearrangement joins TRBV4-1 to TRBJ2-7; TRBD1 agrees at 7 bases. The CDR3 covers 14 residues. CDR1 and CDR2 from the germline V gene are MGHRA and YSYEKL. V shed 5 bases, J shed 6 bases, and the junction held 10 bases outside the gene matches. CDR3 in amino acids: CASSLPTGKGEQYF. The DNA of the CDR3 is TGCGCCAGCAGCTTACCGACAGGGAAGGGCGAGCAGTACTTC.

Of note for this clone: At one end the junction does not follow the germline gene, possibly because of a read error. The V and J genes are TRBV5-1 and TRBJ1-2; TRBD1 agrees at 9 bases. Germline CDR1 reads SGHRS; CDR2 reads YFSETQ. This CDR3 spans 12 amino acids. The CDR3 here is CASSLDRGGYTF. CDR3 DNA: TGCGCCAGCAGTTTGGACAGGGGAGGCTACACCTTC.

The chain is built from TRBV7-9 and TRBJ1-2; D is perhaps TRBD1 (5 bases). The CDR3 length is 15 residues. Per the germline V gene, CDR1 is SEHNR and CDR2 is FQNEAQ (reference sequence). Trimming removed 1 base at V and 4 bases at J, with 13 bases between. This CDR3 is CASSLESRGSYGYTF. The DNA for the CDR3 is TGTGCCAGCAGCTTAGAGTCTCGGGGGAGCTATGGCTACACCTTC.

V and J are TRBV5-1 and TRBJ1-4; 8 positions match TRBD1. The CDR3 spans 14 residues. Trimming took 0 bases from V and 10 from J; bases not matched to a gene: 5. Germline V lookup: CDR1 SGHRS, CDR2 YFSETQ. CDR3 DNA: TGCGCCAGCAGCTTGGAGGACAGGGCAGGAAAACTGTTTTTT. Translation gives CASSLEDRAGKLFF.

The CDR3 loop is CASSPVAGVFQPQHF. DNA for the CDR3: TGTGCCAGCAGCCCCGTGGCAGGGGTATTTCAGCCCCAGCATTTT. The V and J genes are TRBV5-5 and TRBJ1-5, with D perhaps matching TRBD1 (6 bases). Trimming took off 4 bases at V and 6 bases at J, with 17 bases between the two ends. Germline V gene sequence: CDR1 SGHKS, CDR2 YYEKEE (reference sequence). CDR3 length: 15 amino acids. The variable domain in full, completed from reference TRBV5-5 and TRBJ1-5, reads DAGVTQSPTHLIKTRGQQVTLRCSPISGHKSVSWYQQVLGQGPQFIFQYYEKEERGRGNFPDRFSARQFPNYSSELNVNALLLGDSALYLCASSPVAGVFQPQHFGDGTRLSIL.

V usage is TRBV5-4 and J usage is TRBJ2-7; tentative D call: TRBD1 (6 bases). Germline V gene lookup returns CDR1 SGHNT and CDR2 YYREEE (reference sequence). The CDR3 length is 16 residues. With 4 bases removed from V and 7 bases from J, the gap between germline ends came to 24 bases. The CDR3 DNA is TGTGCCAGCAGCCATGCCAAAACAGGACAGATGGGGGAGCAGTACTTC. Translation gives CASSHAKTGQMGEQYF.

The chain has TRBV29-1 and TRBJ2-3, with 10 bases aligning to TRBD2. The CDR3 length is 14 residues. V lost 5 bases and J lost 4; bases outside the gene matches: 6. Germline lookup yields CDR1 SQVTM and CDR2 ANQGSEA. The CDR3 coding sequence is TGCAGCGTTCCTCTAGCGGGAGTAGCAGATACGCAGTATTTT. Protein sequence: CSVPLAGVADTQYF.

V gene TRBV5-4 combines with J gene TRBJ1-2, with a possible D match to TRBD1 (5 bases). The CDR3 is 15 residues long. Per the germline V gene, CDR1 is SGHNT and CDR2 is YYREEE (reference sequence). The V end was cut by 0 bases, the J end by 2 bases, with 11 bases between. CDR3 protein: CASSLGGDQNYGYTF. For the CDR3, the DNA is TGTGCCAGCAGCTTGGGCGGGGACCAAAACTATGGCTACACCTTC. The full variable domain, rest sourced from reference TRBV5-4 and TRBJ1-2, is ETGVTQSPTHLIKTRGQQVTLRCSSQSGHNTVSWYQQALGQGPQFIFQYYREEENGRGNFPPRFSGLQFPNYSSELNVNALELDDSALYLCASSLGGDQNYGYTFGSGTRLTVV.

The V call is TRBV25-1, the J call TRBJ1-2; 8 positions agree with TRBD1. Germline V lookup: CDR1 MGHDK, CDR2 SYGVNS. V trimming: 5 bases; J trimming: 3 bases; junction bases outside the gene matches: 8. There are 15 residues in the CDR3. CDR3 DNA: TGTGCCAGCAGTTTAGCAGGGGGCGCGGACTATGGCTACACCTTC. Residues: CASSLAGGADYGYTF.

Details on this clone: The same CDR3 arises from other DNA sequences in this sample as well. For the CDR3, the DNA is TGTGCCTGGACCAGCGCCTTTCCCTATGGCTACACCTTC. It yields the protein CAWTSAFPYGYTF. V is TRBV30 and J is TRBJ1-2; D call uncertain. Germline CDR1 is GTSNPN and CDR2 is SVGIG (reference sequence). Trimming took 4 bases from V and 4 from J, leaving 13 bases between them. This CDR3 is built from 13 residues.

V and J are TRBV19 and TRBJ2-5; possible D gene TRBD2, 6 bases. Near its end, the DNA agrees better with TRBJ2-7, so the J call may be wrong. Germline CDR1 and CDR2: LNHDA and SQIVND (reference sequence). This CDR3 has 14 amino acids. The CDR3 nucleotides are TGTGCCAGTAGTATATTCGGGAGCTCCTACGAGCAGTACTTC. Translating it yields CASSIFGSSYEQYF.

The chain links TRBV19 to TRBJ2-7; 8 nucleotides agree with TRBD2. CDR3 length: 14 residues. Germline V lookup: CDR1 LNHDA, CDR2 SQIVND (reference sequence). Germline trimming cut 1 base from V and 6 bases from J; bases unmatched to any gene: 5. The CDR3 DNA reads as TGTGCCAGTAGTATAGGAGCGGGAGTTGCCGAGCAGTACTTC. Protein product: CASSIGAGVAEQYF. The variable domain in full, completed from reference TRBV19 and TRBJ2-7, reads DGGITQSPKYLFRKEGQNVTLSCEQNLNHDAMYWYRQDPGQGLRLIYYSQIVNDFQKGDIAEGYSVSREKKESFPLTVTSAQKNPTAFYLCASSIGAGVAEQYFGPGTRLTVT.

The chain employs TRBV7-2 and TRBJ2-5; tentatively, D is TRBD1 (5 bases). V was shortened by 5 bases and J by 4 bases, with 11 bases between the two germline ends. This CDR3 comprises 13 residues. Germline CDR1 is SGHTA and CDR2 is FQGNSA. CDR3 residues: CASSIQGGETQYF. The CDR3, as DNA: TGTGCCAGCAGCATCCAGGGTGGAGAGACCCAGTACTTC.

V gene TRBV19 combines with J gene TRBJ1-5; unclear D gene. The CDR3 consists of 13 residues. Germline values: CDR1 LNHDA, CDR2 SQIVND (reference sequence). The V and J ends lost 5 bases and 1 base respectively, with 6 bases between them. The CDR3 reads CASSVQSNQPQHF. CDR3 sequence (DNA): TGTGCCAGTAGTGTACAGAGCAATCAGCCCCAGCATTTT.

The genes are TRBV18 and TRBJ1-3; D gene uncertain. The germline V gene has CDR1 KGHSH and CDR2 LQKENI. Trimming removed 2 bases at V and 0 bases at J, with 11 bases between. The CDR3 covers 16 residues. The CDR3 protein is CASSPNTGSSGNTIYF. Written as DNA, the CDR3 is TGTGCCAGCTCACCAAATACGGGGAGCTCTGGAAACACCATATATTTT.

The rearrangement joins TRBV7-2 to TRBJ1-3, with D unresolved. Trimming took off 6 bases at V and 0 bases at J, with 6 bases between the two ends. This CDR3 is built from 13 residues. Germline V lookup: CDR1 SGHTA, CDR2 FQGNSA. Here the CDR3 reads CASRYSSGNTIYF. The CDR3 bases are TGTGCCAGCAGATACTCCTCTGGAAACACCATATATTTT.

This chain links TRBV6-1 with TRBJ1-1; TRBD1 matches 8 bases. Germline CDR1 MNHNS, CDR2 SASEGT. The V gene end was trimmed by 7 bases and the J gene end by 1 base; junction bases not matched to a gene: 5. This CDR3 region has 14 residues. CDR3 bases: TGTGCCAGCACTCCCACAGGGGGGAACACTGAAGCTTTCTTT. This gives the protein CASTPTGGNTEAFF.

The gene calls are TRBV7-8 and TRBJ2-7; TRBD2 agrees at 16 bases. The trim removed 3 bases at V and 4 bases at J, leaving 0 bases unmatched. Germline CDR1 is SGHVS and CDR2 is FQNEAQ. This CDR3 has 15 amino acids. In DNA, the CDR3 is TGTGCCAGCAGCTTGGGACTAGCGGGAGGGTACGAGCAGTACTTC. Its protein product is CASSLGLAGGYEQYF.

The chain joins TRBV25-1 to TRBJ2-7; 9 nucleotides agree with TRBD2. CDR1 and CDR2 (germline): MGHDK, SYGVNS. V lost 11 bases to trimming and J lost 0 bases; unmatched junction nucleotides: 5. There are 13 residues in the CDR3. The CDR3 sequence is CAAGGGSSYEQYF. CDR3 sequence (DNA): TGTGCCGCGGGGGGGGGATCCTCCTACGAGCAGTACTTC.

The rearrangement joins TRBV4-2 to TRBJ2-7; 9 nucleotides match TRBD2. Germline CDR1 and CDR2: LGHNA and YNFKEQ. Trimming cost V 0 bases and J 6 bases; bases outside gene matches: 6. This CDR3 comprises 15 residues. The CDR3 is CASSQDPQREAEQYF. CDR3 DNA: TGTGCCAGCAGCCAAGATCCGCAGCGGGAGGCCGAGCAGTACTTC.

V and J are TRBV6-5 and TRBJ1-1; TRBD1 matches at 7 bases. CDR1 is MNHEY and CDR2 is SVGAGI in the germline V gene. CDR3 length: 12 residues. Trimming took 6 bases from V and 10 from J; bases not matched to a gene: 8. The CDR3, as DNA: TGTGCCAGCAGCCCAGGGGGAAGAGGAGCTTTCTTT. Protein sequence: CASSPGGRGAFF.

The chain carries TRBV5-1 and TRBJ2-7; 14 bases agree with TRBD2. Germline lookup yields CDR1 SGHRS and CDR2 YFSETQ. V lost 4 bases, J lost 4 bases, and 1 base stayed unmatched. This CDR3 spans 14 amino acids. In DNA, the CDR3 is TGCGCCAGCAGCCGGACTAGCGGGAGGTACGAGCAGTACTTC. Protein sequence: CASSRTSGRYEQYF.

This rearrangement joins TRBV6-6 to TRBJ1-1; 7 bases map to TRBD1. The germline gives CDR1 MNHNY, CDR2 SVGAGI (reference sequence). CDR3 length equals 14 residues. With 2 bases clipped from V and 5 bases from J, the junction kept 5 bases outside the gene matches. The CDR3 loop is CASSYIQGQTEAFF. In nucleotides, the CDR3 is TGTGCCAGCAGTTACATACAGGGGCAGACTGAAGCTTTCTTT.

This sequence joins TRBV9 and TRBJ2-5, with 11 bases that match TRBD2. The junction had 10 bases not matched to a gene; V was cut back by 4 bases and J by 5 bases. This CDR3 is built from 16 residues. Germline V gives CDR1 SGDLS, CDR2 YYNGEE. In DNA, the CDR3 is TGTGCCAGCAGCACTACTAGCGGGAGAGGTCAGGAGACCCAGTACTTC. This gives the protein CASSTTSGRGQETQYF. Full variable domain (remainder filled in from reference TRBV9 and TRBJ2-5): DSGVTQTPKHLITATGQRVTLRCSPRSGDLSVYWYQQSLDQGLQFLIQYYNGEERAKGNILERFSAQQFPDLHSELNLSSLELGDSALYFCASSTTSGRGQETQYFGPGTRLLVL.